The 11 T cell receptor beta chains below all came from one sample that was sequenced in a study of T-cell memory formation after mild COVID-19. In TCRdb, the 5' RACE reads were re-called with MiXCR into one record per CDR3 protein. The sample lists 340,000 or so distinct CDR3 sequences, 10% to 15% occurring once. Material for sequencing was PBMCs or a T cell subset sorted from them (not recorded which). The receptors originated from a young man who had mild COVID-19 (a few samples of this study predate the infection). Cell type and time point are not known.

This clonotype was recorded a few times. The V gene is TRBV4-1, the J gene TRBJ2-1; 8 bases match TRBD2. CDR3 size: 16 residues. Germline CDR1 reads MGHRA; CDR2 reads YSYEKL. V shed 0 bases, J shed 2 bases, and the junction held 3 bases outside the gene matches. As DNA, the CDR3 is TGCGCCAGCAGCCAAGAGGCCGGGGGGGCCTACAATGAGCAGTTCTTC. Protein product: CASSQEAGGAYNEQFF.

This sequence joins TRBV6-2 or TRBV6-3 and TRBJ2-5, with 7 bases aligning to TRBD2. The germline gives CDR1 MNHEY, CDR2 SVGEGT. The CDR3 is 13 amino acids. Unmatched junction bases numbered 6, after V lost 6 bases and J lost 5 bases. CDR3 nucleotides: TGTGCCAGCAGCGAGACTAGCCTGGAGACCCAGTACTTC. It encodes CASSETSLETQYF.

This clonotype showed up just a few times. The chain uses TRBV6-5 and TRBJ2-3, with D maybe TRBD2 (7 bases). CDR3 size: 16 residues. Germline V gene data show CDR1 as MNHEY and CDR2 as SVGAGI. V gave up 7 bases and J gave up 0 bases, with 17 bases separating them. In nucleotides, the CDR3 is TGTGCCAGCACCCTCGAGGGGGGGGGAAGCACAGATACGCAGTATTTT. Encoded protein: CASTLEGGGSTDTQYF.

This clonotype has just a few counts. The V gene is TRBV9, the J gene TRBJ2-5; D perhaps matches TRBD2 (5 bases). V was shortened by 0 bases and J by 0 bases, with 6 bases between the two germline ends. The CDR3 totals 14 residues. Per the germline V gene, CDR1 is SGDLS and CDR2 is YYNGEE. Here the CDR3 reads CASSVGRDQETQYF. The CDR3 nucleotides read TGTGCCAGCAGCGTAGGGCGGGACCAAGAGACCCAGTACTTC.

This clonotype has a handful of counts. The chain is built from TRBV15 and TRBJ2-7; 10 positions agree with TRBD2. The CDR3 is 18 amino acids. CDR1 LNHNV and CDR2 YYDKDF come from the germline V gene (reference sequence). The trim removed 1 base at V and 0 bases at J, leaving 9 bases unmatched. CDR3 protein: CATSRASGGASGSYEQYV. CDR3 sequence (DNA): TGTGCCACCAGCAGAGCCAGCGGGGGGGCCTCGGGCTCCTACGAGCAGTACGTC.

The chain is built from TRBV27 and TRBJ2-1; perhaps TRBD2 as D (5 bases). Per the germline V gene, CDR1 is MNHEY and CDR2 is SMNVEV (reference sequence). This CDR3 is built from 15 residues. V was trimmed by 6 bases and J by 0 bases, leaving 12 bases between them. The CDR3 region has the DNA TGTGCCAGCAGCCAAGGCCGGGGCTCCTACAATGAGCAGTTCTTC. This codes for CASSQGRGSYNEQFF.

The chain combines TRBV12-3 or TRBV12-4 with TRBJ2-7, with D unclear. The V gene lost 3 bases and the J gene lost 4 bases, with 13 bases spanning the gap. The CDR3 loop spans 14 amino acids. CDR3 nucleotides: TGTGCCAGCAGTTTGGCAGACCGGGCTTACGAGCAGTACTTC. This gives the protein CASSLADRAYEQYF.

The V gene is TRBV7-2, the J gene TRBJ2-3; 8 bases are shared with TRBD2. V shed 5 bases, J shed 3 bases, and the junction held 10 bases outside the gene matches. The CDR3 runs 16 residues. Germline V CDR1 and CDR2: SGHTA, FQGNSA. Written as DNA, the CDR3 is TGTGCCAGCAGCCCCCCAGCGGGGGTCACGACAGATACGCAGTATTTT. Translation: CASSPPAGVTTDTQYF.

This clonotype was observed a few times. This chain joins TRBV6-5 and TRBJ2-2; the D call may be TRBD1 or TRBD2 (5 bases each). The CDR3 covers 17 residues. The germline V gene has CDR1 MNHEY and CDR2 SVGAGI. V was clipped by 0 bases and J by 2 bases, with 13 bases between them. CDR3 nucleotides: TGTGCCAGCAGTTACTCGAACGTGGGGGATAACACCGGGGAGCTGTTTTTT. It translates to CASSYSNVGDNTGELFF.

There are many counts of this clonotype. This chain uses TRBV5-4 with TRBJ2-5; the D is unclear. Per the germline V gene, CDR1 is SGHNT and CDR2 is YYREEE (reference sequence). The germline V and J ends were trimmed by 0 bases and 1 base, with 7 bases remaining between them. This CDR3 is built from 14 residues. CDR3 protein: CASSLDGSQETQYF. CDR3 DNA sequence: TGTGCCAGCAGCTTGGATGGGTCCCAAGAGACCCAGTACTTC.

There are a few counts of this clonotype. The chain is built from TRBV7-9 and TRBJ2-5; TRBD1 matches 8 bases. With 3 bases clipped from V and 1 base from J, the junction kept 7 bases outside the gene matches. This CDR3 contains 16 residues. CDR1 and CDR2 from the germline V gene are SEHNR and FQNEAQ (reference sequence). CDR3 DNA: TGTGCCAGCAGCTTTGGGAGACAGGGGCTCCAAGAGACCCAGTACTTC. This translates into CASSFGRQGLQETQYF.